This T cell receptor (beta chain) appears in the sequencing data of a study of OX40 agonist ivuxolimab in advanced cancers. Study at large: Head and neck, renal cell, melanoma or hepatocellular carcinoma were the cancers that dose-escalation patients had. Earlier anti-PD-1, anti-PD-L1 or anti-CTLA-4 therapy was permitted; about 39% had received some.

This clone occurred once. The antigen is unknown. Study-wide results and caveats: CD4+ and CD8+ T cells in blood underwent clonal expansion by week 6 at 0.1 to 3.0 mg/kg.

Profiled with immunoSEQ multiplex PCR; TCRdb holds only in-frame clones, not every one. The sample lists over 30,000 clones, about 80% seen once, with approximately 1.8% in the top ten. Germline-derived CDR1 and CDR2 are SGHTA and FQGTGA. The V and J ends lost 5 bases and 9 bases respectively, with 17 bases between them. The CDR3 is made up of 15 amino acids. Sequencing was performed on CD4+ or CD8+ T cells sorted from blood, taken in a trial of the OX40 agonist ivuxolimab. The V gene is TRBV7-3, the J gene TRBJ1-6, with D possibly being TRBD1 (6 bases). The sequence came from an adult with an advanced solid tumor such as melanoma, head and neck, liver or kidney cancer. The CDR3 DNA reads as TGTGCCAGCAGCCAGGAGGGGGGCGGTCTTTCACCCCTCCACTTT. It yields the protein CASSQEGGGLSPLHF.